This TCR beta chain was found in a study of blood T cell repertoires in COVID-19. The wider study: Sites across the United States, Italy and Spain contributed samples from acute and convalescent COVID-19.

Per the original methods: For nucleated cells, counts were estimated from reference gene primer amplification. Some clones are missing from TCRdb's copy, which holds only in-frame ones; the method was immunoSEQ multiplex PCR. V and J calls and clone size are given by that table; D and trimming were obtained from the DNA. The table has 5,500 to 7,500 clones, roughly 88% seen once. This CDR3 region has 14 residues. V lost 3 bases and J lost 11; bases outside the gene matches: 8. Germline lookup yields CDR1 SGHRS and CDR2 YFSETQ. This clonotype originated in a human donor in a cohort sampled during active COVID-19. What was sequenced was peripheral blood. This rearrangement joins TRBV5-1 to TRBJ1-6; 7 nucleotides agree with TRBD1. CDR3 DNA: TGCGCCAGCAGCTCTGGACAGGCCGAGGCACCCCTCCACTTT. Protein sequence: CASSSGQAEAPLHF.